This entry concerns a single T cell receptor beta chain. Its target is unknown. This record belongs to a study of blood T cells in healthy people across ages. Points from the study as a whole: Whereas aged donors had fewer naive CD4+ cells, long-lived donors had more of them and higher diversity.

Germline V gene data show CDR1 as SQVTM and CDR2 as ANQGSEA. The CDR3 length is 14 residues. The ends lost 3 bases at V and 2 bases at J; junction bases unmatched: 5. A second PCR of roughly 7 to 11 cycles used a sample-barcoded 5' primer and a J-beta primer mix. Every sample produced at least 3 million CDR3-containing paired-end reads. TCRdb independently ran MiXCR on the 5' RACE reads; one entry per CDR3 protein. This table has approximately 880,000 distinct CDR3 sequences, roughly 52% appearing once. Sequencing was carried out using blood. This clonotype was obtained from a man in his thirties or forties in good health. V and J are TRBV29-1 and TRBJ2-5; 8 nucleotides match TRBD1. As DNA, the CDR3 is TGCAGCGTTGAGAGGGACAGGAATCAAGAGACCCAGTACTTC. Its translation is CSVERDRNQETQYF. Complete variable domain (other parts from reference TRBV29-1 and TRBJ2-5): SAVISQKPSRDICQRGTSLTIQCQVDSQVTMMFWYRQQPGQSLTLIATANQGSEATYESGFVIDKFPISRPNLTFSTLTVSNMSPEDSSIYLCSVERDRNQETQYFGPGTRLLVL.